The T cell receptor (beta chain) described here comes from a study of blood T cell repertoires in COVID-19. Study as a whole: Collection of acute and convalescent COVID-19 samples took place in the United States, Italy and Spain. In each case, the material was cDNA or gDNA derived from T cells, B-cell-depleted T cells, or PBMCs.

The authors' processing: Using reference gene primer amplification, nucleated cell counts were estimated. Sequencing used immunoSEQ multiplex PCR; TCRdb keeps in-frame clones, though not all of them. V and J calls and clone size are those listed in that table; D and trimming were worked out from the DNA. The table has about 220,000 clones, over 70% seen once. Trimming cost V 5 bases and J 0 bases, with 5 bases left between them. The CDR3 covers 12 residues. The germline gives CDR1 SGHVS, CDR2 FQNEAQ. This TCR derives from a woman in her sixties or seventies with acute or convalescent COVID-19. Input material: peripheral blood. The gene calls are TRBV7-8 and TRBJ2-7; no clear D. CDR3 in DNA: TGTGCCAGCAGCCGGAGCTCCTACGAGCAGTACTTC. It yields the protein CASSRSSYEQYF.